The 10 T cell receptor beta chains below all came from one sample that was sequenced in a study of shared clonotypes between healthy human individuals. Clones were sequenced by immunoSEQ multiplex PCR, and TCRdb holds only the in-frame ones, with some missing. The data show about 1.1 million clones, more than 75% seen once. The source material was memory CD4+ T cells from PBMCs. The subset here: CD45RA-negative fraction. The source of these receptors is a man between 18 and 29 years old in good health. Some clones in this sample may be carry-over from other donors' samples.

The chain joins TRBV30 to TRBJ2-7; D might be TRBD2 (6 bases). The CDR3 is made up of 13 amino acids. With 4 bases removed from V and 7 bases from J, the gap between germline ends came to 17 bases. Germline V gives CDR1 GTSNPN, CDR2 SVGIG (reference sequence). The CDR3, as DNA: TGTGCCTGGACCCAAAGGAGCGGGTGGGAGCAGTACTTC. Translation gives CAWTQRSGWEQYF. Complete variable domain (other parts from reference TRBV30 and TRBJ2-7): SQTIHQWPATLVQPVGSPLSLECTVEGTSNPNLYWYRQAAGRGLQLLFYSVGIGQISSEVPQNLSASRPQDRQFILSSKKLLLSDSGFYLCAWTQRSGWEQYFGPGTRLTVT.

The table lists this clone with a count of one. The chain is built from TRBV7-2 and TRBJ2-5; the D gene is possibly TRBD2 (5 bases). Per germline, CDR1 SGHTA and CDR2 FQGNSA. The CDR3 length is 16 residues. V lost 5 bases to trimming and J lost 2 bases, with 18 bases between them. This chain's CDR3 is CASSGGVDWVQETQYF. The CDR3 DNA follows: TGTGCCAGCAGCGGAGGTGTGGATTGGGTGCAAGAGACCCAGTACTTC.

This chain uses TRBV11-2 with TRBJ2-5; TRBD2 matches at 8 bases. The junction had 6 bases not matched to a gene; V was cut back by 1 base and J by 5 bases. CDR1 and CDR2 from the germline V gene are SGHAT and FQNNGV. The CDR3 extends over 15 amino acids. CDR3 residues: CASSLVPGGDETQYF. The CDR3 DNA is TGTGCCAGCAGCTTAGTCCCGGGAGGGGACGAGACCCAGTACTTC.

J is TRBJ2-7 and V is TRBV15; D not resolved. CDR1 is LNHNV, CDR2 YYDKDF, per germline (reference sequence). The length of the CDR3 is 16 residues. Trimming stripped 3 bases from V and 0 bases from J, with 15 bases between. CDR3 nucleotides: TGTGCCACCAGCAGGATGTCCAAGCGCGGCTCCTACGAGCAGTACTTC. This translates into CATSRMSKRGSYEQYF.

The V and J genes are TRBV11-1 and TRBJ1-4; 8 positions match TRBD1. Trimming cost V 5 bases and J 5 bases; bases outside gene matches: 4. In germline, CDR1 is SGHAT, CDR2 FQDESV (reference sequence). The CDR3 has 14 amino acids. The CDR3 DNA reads TGTGCCAGCAGCCAGGACAGGGAAAATGAAAAACTGTTTTTT. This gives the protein CASSQDRENEKLFF.

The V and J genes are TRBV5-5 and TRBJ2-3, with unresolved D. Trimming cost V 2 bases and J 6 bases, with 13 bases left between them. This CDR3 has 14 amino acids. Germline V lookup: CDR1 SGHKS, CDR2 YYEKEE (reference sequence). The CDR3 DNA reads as TGTGCCAGCAGCTTCGGGCCAACCGGCGATACGCAGTATTTT. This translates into CASSFGPTGDTQYF.

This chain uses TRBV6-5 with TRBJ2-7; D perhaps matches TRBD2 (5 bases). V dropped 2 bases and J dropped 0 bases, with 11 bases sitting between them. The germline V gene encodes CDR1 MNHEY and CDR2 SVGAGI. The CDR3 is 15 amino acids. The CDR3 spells CASSYRGSLSYEQYF. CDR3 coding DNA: TGTGCCAGCAGTTACCGAGGGTCTCTCTCCTACGAGCAGTACTTC.

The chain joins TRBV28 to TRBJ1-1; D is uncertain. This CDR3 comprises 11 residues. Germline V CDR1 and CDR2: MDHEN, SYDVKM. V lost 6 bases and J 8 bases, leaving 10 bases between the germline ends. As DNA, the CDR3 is TGTGCCAGCAGCTTTTACCGGGAAGCTTTCTTT. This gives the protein CASSFYREAFF.

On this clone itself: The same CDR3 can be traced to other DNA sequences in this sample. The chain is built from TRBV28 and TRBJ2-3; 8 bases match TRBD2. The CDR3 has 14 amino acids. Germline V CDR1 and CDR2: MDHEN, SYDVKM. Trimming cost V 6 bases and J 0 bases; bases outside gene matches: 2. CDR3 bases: TGTGCCAGCAGAACGGGAGGGAGCACAGATACGCAGTATTTT. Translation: CASRTGGSTDTQYF.

This CDR3 reads CASSGILGLAGGYQETQYF. The DNA for the CDR3 is TGTGCCAGCAGTGGAATATTGGGACTAGCGGGGGGGTACCAAGAGACCCAGTACTTC. The rearrangement links TRBV2 to TRBJ2-5; 16 positions agree with TRBD2. The CDR3 covers 19 residues. Germline-derived CDR1 and CDR2 are SNHLY and FYNNEI. The V and J ends lost 4 bases and 0 bases, in that order; junction bases with no gene match: 8.